Listed below are T cell receptor beta chains from one sample, sequenced in a study of vaccination effects on CD4 cells after COVID-19. Sequencing was performed with immunoSEQ multiplex PCR; in TCRdb, only in-frame clones are kept and a portion is missing. The sample gives some 60,000 clones, more than 70% of which show up once; around 2.7% is in the top ten. No antigen has been identified for these receptors. The sequenced sample was CD4+ T cells from PBMCs cultured with HCoV-NL63 spike peptides, obtained before COVID-19 vaccination. Source of these receptors: a human donor who received a COVID-19 vaccine. Each CDR3 is given with its conserved first and last residue. The D gene is left open where the match is weak. A clone size is listed for some rows: how often the clone was seen (once, few, many), or a class if it is expanded.

V gene	D gene	J gene	clone size	CDR3 DNA	CDR3 protein
TRBV15	TRBD1	TRBJ1-3	few	TGTGCCACCAGCAGAGATACAGGGGCGTCTGGAAACACCATATATTTT	CATSRDTGASGNTIYF
TRBV19	-	TRBJ2-3	-	TGTGCCAGTAGGGACCCGGGGGGCCGCGCAGATACGCAGTATTTT	CASRDPGGRADTQYF
TRBV7-2	TRBD1	TRBJ1-2	-	TGTGCCAGCAGCCCCTCGGGACAGGACTATGGCTACACCTTC	CASSPSGQDYGYTF
TRBV14	-	TRBJ2-1	-	TGTGCCAGCAGCCAAGTGGGACCGACATCCTACAATGAGCAGTTCTTC	CASSQVGPTSYNEQFF
TRBV7-2	-	TRBJ2-2	-	TGTGCCAGCAGCTGGGCGAACACCGGGGAGCTGTTTTTT	CASSWANTGELFF
TRBV30	-	TRBJ1-6	-	TGTGCCTGGAGTGGGGAGACTAATTCACCCCTCCACTTT	CAWSGETNSPLHF
TRBV7-9	TRBD1	TRBJ2-3	few	TGTGCCAGCAGCTTTAGGGACAGGGCGGGAGATACGCAGTATTTT	CASSFRDRAGDTQYF
TRBV6-5	-	TRBJ1-1	-	TGTGCCAGCAGTTCGGGGGTCGCTGAAGCTTTCTTT	CASSSGVAEAFF
TRBV7-3	TRBD1	TRBJ2-1	-	TGTGCCAGCAGCCCGCCGGGACAGTACAATGAGCAGTTCTTC	CASSPPGQYNEQFF
TRBV28	-	TRBJ1-5	-	TGTGCCAGCAGTTTGGATCGCCGGAGCGGCAATCAGCCCCAGCATTTT	CASSLDRRSGNQPQHF
TRBV11-3	TRBD1	TRBJ1-3	-	TGTGCCAGCAGCTCGGGACAGGGGAACACCATATATTTT	CASSSGQGNTIYF
TRBV2	-	TRBJ1-1	-	TGTGCCAGCAGCCTGACGGGGGAACGTACTGAAGCTTTCTTT	CASSLTGERTEAFF
TRBV19	-	TRBJ1-1	few	TGTGCCAGTAGTCTAACATACCGGGCGGGGACTCTTTTT	CASSLTYRAGTLF
TRBV30	-	TRBJ1-3	few	TGTGCCTGGAGGAAGGGAGGAGCTGGAAACACCATATATTTT	CAWRKGGAGNTIYF
TRBV5-1	-	TRBJ2-3	-	TGCGCCAGCAGCTTGGATCCGGGATCAGATACGCAGTATTTT	CASSLDPGSDTQYF
TRBV24-1	-	TRBJ2-3	-	TGTGCCACCAGCGGGGGCCCGGGGGTGGTCACAGATACGCAGTATTTT	CATSGGPGVVTDTQYF
TRBV11-2	-	TRBJ1-2	few	TGTGCCAGCAGCACGGGGGGGGAGTATGGCTACACCTTC	CASSTGGEYGYTF
TRBV5-1	TRBD1	TRBJ2-2	-	TGCGCCAGCAGCCCGGAAGGACAGGGCGCCGGGGAGCTGTTTTTT	CASSPEGQGAGELFF
TRBV5-3	-	TRBJ1-2	-	TGTGCCAGAAGCTCCAGGAAAACACCGATCCCGGGCTACACCTTC	CARSSRKTPIPGYTF
TRBV6-1	TRBD2	TRBJ2-5	-	TGTGCCAGCAGTGAAACGGGACTAGCGGGGGGGCCGGTGACCCAGTACTTC	CASSETGLAGGPVTQYF
TRBV5-5	TRBD1	TRBJ2-2	-	TGTGCCAGCAGCCGGAACAGGGGTGGGACCGGGGAGCTGTTTTTT	CASSRNRGGTGELFF
TRBV2	TRBD1	TRBJ2-5	-	TGTGCCAGCACGGCCGACAGGGAAGAGACCCAGTACTTC	CASTADREETQYF
TRBV7-9	-	TRBJ1-5	-	TGTGCCAGCAGCCTCGGACCCGTGGATCAGCCCCAGCATTTT	CASSLGPVDQPQHF
TRBV7-9	-	TRBJ2-2	-	TGTGCCAGCAGCTTCCGGACAGACGACACCGGGGAGCTGTTTTTT	CASSFRTDDTGELFF
TRBV6-2/TRBV6-3	TRBD1	TRBJ1-5	-	TGTGCCAGCAGTACGGGACAGGGGGGGCATCAGCCCCAGCATTTT	CASSTGQGGHQPQHF
TRBV5-1	-	TRBJ2-2	-	TGCGCCAGCAGGCGGGGAGGACCCACCGGGAAGCTGTTTTTT	CASRRGGPTGKLFF
TRBV29-1	-	TRBJ2-1	once	TGCAGCGCTGGGGGAGGCTGGACCTCCAGGAATGAGCAGTTCTTC	CSAGGGWTSRNEQFF
TRBV4-2	-	TRBJ2-2	-	TGTGCCAGCAGCTACCGGGACCCTCTGGAGGAGCTGTTTTTT	CASSYRDPLEELFF
TRBV3-1/TRBV3-2	-	TRBJ2-1	-	TGTGCCAGCAGCCAAAATTGGAGGGACGGTGAGCAGTTCTTC	CASSQNWRDGEQFF
TRBV5-1	TRBD2	TRBJ2-5	-	TGCGCCAGTGGCACCGGGACTAGCGGGGAAGAGACCCAGTACTTC	CASGTGTSGEETQYF
TRBV28	TRBD1	TRBJ1-2	-	TGTGCCAGCAGTTCCGGCGCGACAGGGATACTTACGGGCTACACCTTC	CASSSGATGILTGYTF
TRBV4-1	-	TRBJ2-2	once	TGCGCCAGCAGCCTTGGGCTGAACACCGGGGAGCTGTTTTTT	CASSLGLNTGELFF
TRBV12-3/TRBV12-4	-	TRBJ1-5	-	TGTGCCAGCAGTATTCAGGGATATCAGCCCCAGCATTTT	CASSIQGYQPQHF
TRBV2	TRBD1	TRBJ1-5	-	TGTGCCAGTCAAACAGGGGTCTTTCAGCCCCAGCATTTT	CASQTGVFQPQHF
TRBV5-1	-	TRBJ1-1	-	TGCGCCAGCAGCTTTGGGGGACCCGGTGAAGCTTTCTTT	CASSFGGPGEAFF
TRBV9	-	TRBJ1-4	-	TGTGCCAGCAGCCGATCCCTGGAAGCAAATGAAAAACTGTTTTTT	CASSRSLEANEKLFF
TRBV27	-	TRBJ2-3	few	TGTGCCAGCAGTCGAAGGGGGGAAAGCACAGATACGCAGTATTTT	CASSRRGESTDTQYF
TRBV12-3/TRBV12-4	-	TRBJ1-2	-	TGTGCCAGCAGTTTAGTGGGGGCGACCGGCTACACCTTC	CASSLVGATGYTF
TRBV10-1	-	TRBJ2-2	few	TGCGCCAGCAGTGTCTCAGCGAACACCGGGGAGCTGTTTTTT	CASSVSANTGELFF
TRBV7-2	-	TRBJ1-1	-	TGTGCCAGCAGCTTAGTCCGAGACAGGAACACTGAAGCTTTCTTT	CASSLVRDRNTEAFF
TRBV7-2	-	TRBJ2-5	-	TGTGCCAGCAGCTTCATCAGGGAGGAAGAGACCCAGTACTTC	CASSFIREEETQYF
TRBV5-1	TRBD2	TRBJ2-5	-	TGCGCCAGCAGCCCGACCGGGACTAGCGGAGAGACCCAGTACTTC	CASSPTGTSGETQYF
TRBV2	TRBD1	TRBJ2-2	-	TGTGCCAGCAGTGGACAGGGAAGCACCGGGGAGCTGTTTTTT	CASSGQGSTGELFF
TRBV6-2/TRBV6-3	-	TRBJ1-2	-	TGTGCCAGCAGCTCTATGATGGGTGGTGGCTACACCTTC	CASSSMMGGGYTF